This is a list of T cell receptor beta chains from one sample in a study of neurological immune-mediated disorders. TCRdb ran MiXCR on the 5' RACE reads and lists one entry per CDR3 protein. The sample carries about 38,000 distinct CDR3 sequences, roughly 10% recorded once. What was sequenced was CD4+ T cells from blood. Receptors originate from a woman aged 25 to 39 with HTLV-1-associated myelopathy (HAM/TSP). Each CDR3 is given with its conserved first and last residue. Each record gives: CDR3 DNA, CDR3 protein, J gene, clone size, D gene, V gene, CDR3 length. D genes are given only for firm matches. The size of a clone is reported for some rows only, either as once, few or many, or as a class for expanded clones.

TGTGCCAGCTCCCCCATGGCCAGGGAGTATGGCTACACCTTC,CASSPMAREYGYTF,TRBJ1-2,few,NA,TRBV18,14
TGTGCCAGCACCAAACCAGGGGGGGATGAGCAGTTCTTC,CASTKPGGDEQFF,TRBJ2-1,many,NA,TRBV6-5,13
TGTGCCAGCAGCCAAGTCGGACTAGTTAGCACCGGGGAGCTGTTTTTT,CASSQVGLVSTGELFF,TRBJ2-2,many,TRBD2,TRBV4-2,16
TGTGCCAGCAGTTTATGGAATTCACCCCTCCACTTT,CASSLWNSPLHF,TRBJ1-6,many,NA,TRBV12-3/TRBV12-4,12
TGTGCCAGCAGCTTTGGCAGCTCTGGAAACACCATATATTTT,CASSFGSSGNTIYF,TRBJ1-3,many,NA,TRBV5-6,14
TGCAGTGCTCGAGATAACAGGGGCCCTCCCTACGAGCAGTACTTC,CSARDNRGPPYEQYF,TRBJ2-7,many,TRBD1,TRBV20-1,15
NA,CASSFYICSARPLGLAGGTGELFF,TRBJ2-2,NA,NA,TRBV5-5,24
TGTGCCATCAGTGAGTCTAGTGGGGAGATAAGGACTGAAGCTTTCTTT,CAISESSGEIRTEAFF,TRBJ1-1,many,NA,TRBV10-3,16
TGTGCCAGCAGCGTCAGGGGACCTGGGGCCAACGTCCTGACTTTC,CASSVRGPGANVLTF,TRBJ2-6,many,NA,TRBV7-9,15
TGCAGTGCCAAAGGTCGACCGGACAGGGAAACCGGGGAGCTGTTTTTT,CSAKGRPDRETGELFF,TRBJ2-2,many,TRBD1,TRBV20-1,16
TGCGCCAGCAGCTTCCAGACCTCACGAGTGGGGGGCTCCGGGGAGCTGTTTTTT,CASSFQTSRVGGSGELFF,TRBJ2-2,NA,NA,TRBV5-1,18
TGTGCCAGCAGCTTCGGCAGGGACGATGGCTACACCTTC,CASSFGRDDGYTF,TRBJ1-2,NA,NA,TRBV5-4,13
TGTGCCAGCAGCGCGTCACATGTGGCCGAGCAGTACTTC,CASSASHVAEQYF,TRBJ2-7,many,NA,TRBV5-4,13
TGTGCCAGCAGGGTGGATTTCAGGGCCTATGGCTACACCTTC,CASRVDFRAYGYTF,TRBJ1-2,many,NA,TRBV6-1,14
TGTGCCAGCAGCCCACAGGGGTTCTATAGCAATCAGCCCCAGCATTTT,CASSPQGFYSNQPQHF,TRBJ1-5,many,TRBD1,TRBV7-3,16
TGCGCCAGCAGCGCTGGGACAGGGAACACTGAAGCTTTCTTT,CASSAGTGNTEAFF,TRBJ1-1,many,TRBD1,TRBV5-1,14
TGTGCCAGCAGCCCCTGGGCTAGCGGGGGGCTTTACAATGAGCAGTTCTTC,CASSPWASGGLYNEQFF,TRBJ2-1,many,TRBD2,TRBV7-9,17
TGTGCCAGCAGCCACCTCACACGTCTGGAGACCCAGTACTTC,CASSHLTRLETQYF,TRBJ2-5,many,NA,TRBV3-1,14
TGCAGTGCTTCCGGGACGGCGAACACTGAAGCTTTCTTT,CSASGTANTEAFF,TRBJ1-1,many,NA,TRBV20-1,13
TGCAGTGCTAGAGATTTCCGACAGGGGATCAACGAGCAGTACTTC,CSARDFRQGINEQYF,TRBJ2-7,many,TRBD1,TRBV20-1,15
TGCGCCAGCAGCCAAACACAGGGTACTAACTATGGCTACACCTTC,CASSQTQGTNYGYTF,TRBJ1-2,many,NA,TRBV5-1,15
TGTGCCATCAGTGGGGAGATAGACACTCAGCAGTACTTC,CAISGEIDTQQYF,TRBJ2-7,few,NA,TRBV10-3,13
TGTGCCAGCAGCCGACCGGGCAATCAGCCCCAGCATTTT,CASSRPGNQPQHF,TRBJ1-5,NA,NA,TRBV12-3/TRBV12-4,13
TGTGCCAGCAGCCTACAAAGCGGGGGCGCCTACAATGAGCAGTTCTTC,CASSLQSGGAYNEQFF,TRBJ2-1,many,TRBD2,TRBV7-6,16
TGCAGTGCTAGGGGACAGTCCGCCGAGCAGTACTTC,CSARGQSAEQYF,TRBJ2-7,medium-sized,TRBD1,TRBV20-1,12
TGTGCCAGCAGCTTGCAGGGGACGGATACGCAGTATTTT,CASSLQGTDTQYF,TRBJ2-3,few,NA,TRBV7-2,13
TGTGCCAGCAGTAAAGGTACCGGGACTAGGGCGCCTCAGCAGTTCTTC,CASSKGTGTRAPQQFF,TRBJ2-1,many,TRBD2,TRBV7-9,16
TGCAGTGTGCCGGACGGCTACACCGGGGAGCTGTTTTTT,CSVPDGYTGELFF,TRBJ2-2,NA,NA,TRBV20-1,13
TGTGCCAGCAGTTGGCTCGATAACACTGAAGCTTTCTTT,CASSWLDNTEAFF,TRBJ1-1,NA,NA,TRBV6-6,13
TGCAGCGTGTTACAGGGGAACACTGAAGCTTTCTTT,CSVLQGNTEAFF,TRBJ1-1,many,NA,TRBV29-1,12
TGCGCCAGCAGCCCCCTCGGCGACACAAATGAAAAACTGTTTTTT,CASSPLGDTNEKLFF,TRBJ1-4,many,NA,TRBV5-1,15
TGTGCCAGCACACCCCAGCGGGGGGGCTTCGGGGAGCTGTTTTTT,CASTPQRGGFGELFF,TRBJ2-2,many,TRBD2,TRBV3-1,15
TGTGCCAGCAGCCCTCCTCAGGGGCACAATGAGCAGTTCTTC,CASSPPQGHNEQFF,TRBJ2-1,few,NA,TRBV7-8,14
TGCAGTGCTAGAGATCCAGGGAGGATCTCGAGGGTCTCCTATAATTCACCCCTCCACTTT,CSARDPGRISRVSYNSPLHF,TRBJ1-6,many,NA,TRBV20-1,20
TGTGCCAGCAGCTACCGGACAGGGGGCACCGTATATGAGCAGTACTTC,CASSYRTGGTVYEQYF,TRBJ2-7,many,TRBD1,TRBV5-5,16
TGCGCCAGCAGCTTAGGGCCTGGGCTAGCGGGGGGAACCACAGATACGCAGTATTTT,CASSLGPGLAGGTTDTQYF,TRBJ2-3,many,TRBD2,TRBV5-1,19
TGCAGTGTCAGCCCAGGGGAGAGTAGAGCTTTCTTT,CSVSPGESRAFF,TRBJ1-1,many,NA,TRBV20-1,12
TGTGCCAGCAATTCCGGACGTAGCTCCTACAATGAGCAGTTCTTC,CASNSGRSSYNEQFF,TRBJ2-1,many,NA,TRBV6-1,15
TGTGCCAGCAGTTTTTCTCAGGGAAACACTGAAGCTTTCTTT,CASSFSQGNTEAFF,TRBJ1-1,NA,NA,TRBV12-3/TRBV12-4,14
TGTGCCAGCAGCTTAAGGGGGCCCGCCTACGTGCAGTACTTC,CASSLRGPAYVQYF,TRBJ2-7,many,TRBD1,TRBV7-9,14
TGTGCCAGCAGCTCTCCGGGACAGCCCTCCTACGAGCAGTACTTC,CASSSPGQPSYEQYF,TRBJ2-7,many,TRBD1,TRBV11-2,15
TGCGCCAGCAGCTTGGACGTGGGGTTATATGGCTACACCTTC,CASSLDVGLYGYTF,TRBJ1-2,many,NA,TRBV5-1,14
TGTGCCAGCAGTCGCCACTCGACTAGCGGGGTCACGGATACGCAGTATTTT,CASSRHSTSGVTDTQYF,TRBJ2-3,medium-sized,TRBD2,TRBV3-1,17
TGCAGCATAAATGGACTAGCCCCGTATCAGACTACGCAGTATTTT,CSINGLAPYQTTQYF,TRBJ2-3,many,TRBD2,TRBV20-1,15
TGTGCCAGCAGCTTAGTTAATAGGGCGGGGGGACCCGGGGAGCTGTTTTTT,CASSLVNRAGGPGELFF,TRBJ2-2,few,TRBD2,TRBV7-2,17
TGTGCCAGCAGTTTCACTAGCGGGGTAGAGGAGCAGTTCTTC,CASSFTSGVEEQFF,TRBJ2-1,many,TRBD2,TRBV12-3/TRBV12-4,14
TGTGCCAGCAGTTACTCGCAGACAGGGGCGCACGAGCAGTACTTC,CASSYSQTGAHEQYF,TRBJ2-7,few,TRBD1,TRBV6-5,15
TGCAGTGCTAGCGGGCAGGGAGATACAGATACGCAGTATTTT,CSASGQGDTDTQYF,TRBJ2-3,many,NA,TRBV20-1,14
TGCGCCAGCAGCCTCGCACTAGCTTCCTACAATGAGCAGTTCTTC,CASSLALASYNEQFF,TRBJ2-1,many,NA,TRBV5-1,15
TGCGCCAGCAGCATCCCCAGGACGGAATACACTGAAGCTTTCTTT,CASSIPRTEYTEAFF,TRBJ1-1,few,NA,TRBV5-1,15
TGCAGTGCTAGGAATTATGGGACAGGGGGCAGCACAGATACGCAGTATTTT,CSARNYGTGGSTDTQYF,TRBJ2-3,many,TRBD1,TRBV20-1,17
TGTGCCAGTAGTACCGCCCCGGACAGCTTAACATCCTACGAGCAGTACTTC,CASSTAPDSLTSYEQYF,TRBJ2-7,few,NA,TRBV19,17
TGTGCCAGCAGTGGCGAACGGGGGAATTCACCCCTCCACTTT,CASSGERGNSPLHF,TRBJ1-6,many,NA,TRBV6-1,14
TGTGCCAGTAGACTCCGGGACAGACCCTATGGCTACACCTTC,CASRLRDRPYGYTF,TRBJ1-2,NA,TRBD1,TRBV12-3/TRBV12-4,14
TGCAGTGCTGAAGGCGGGGGGGCCAGCAATGAGCAGTTCTTC,CSAEGGGASNEQFF,TRBJ2-1,many,TRBD2,TRBV20-1,14
TGTGCCAGCAGTGAAATTCGTGAGGGCCACGAGCAGTACTTC,CASSEIREGHEQYF,TRBJ2-7,NA,NA,TRBV2,14
TGCGCCAGCAGCCGCGGGACAGGGGGCGCGGATACGCAGTATTTT,CASSRGTGGADTQYF,TRBJ2-3,many,TRBD1,TRBV5-1,15